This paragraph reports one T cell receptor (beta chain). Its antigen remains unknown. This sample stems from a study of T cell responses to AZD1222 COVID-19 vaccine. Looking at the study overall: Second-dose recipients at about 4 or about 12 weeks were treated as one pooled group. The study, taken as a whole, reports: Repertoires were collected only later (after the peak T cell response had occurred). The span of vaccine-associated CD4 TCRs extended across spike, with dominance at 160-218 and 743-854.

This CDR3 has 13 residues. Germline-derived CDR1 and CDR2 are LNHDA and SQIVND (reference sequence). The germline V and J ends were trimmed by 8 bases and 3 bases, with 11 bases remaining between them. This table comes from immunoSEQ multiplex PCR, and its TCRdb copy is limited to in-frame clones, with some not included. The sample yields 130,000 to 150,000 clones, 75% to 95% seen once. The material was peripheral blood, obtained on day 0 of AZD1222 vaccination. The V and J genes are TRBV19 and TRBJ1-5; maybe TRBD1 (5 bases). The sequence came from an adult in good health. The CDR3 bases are TGTGCCAGTGTGGGGGTTTCCAATCAGCCCCAGCATTTT. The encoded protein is CASVGVSNQPQHF.